This paragraph reports one T cell receptor (beta chain). This entry is derived from a study of blood T cell repertoires in COVID-19. Study context: Sites across the United States, Italy and Spain contributed samples from acute and convalescent COVID-19. In each case, the material was cDNA or gDNA derived from T cells, B-cell-depleted T cells, or PBMCs.

Profiling relied on immunoSEQ multiplex PCR, and the TCRdb table lists in-frame clones only, not all of them. The sample includes 95,000 or so clones, approximately 86% of them seen just once. CDR3 length: 16 residues. The V gene's germline CDR1 is MNHEY and CDR2 SVGEGT. Trimming pared 0 bases from V and 7 bases from J, leaving 15 bases between. This sequence joins TRBV6-2 or TRBV6-3 and TRBJ2-2; TRBD2 might be the D (7 bases). Sequences were obtained from peripheral blood. This clonotype was sampled from an elderly man with active or convalescent COVID-19. In DNA form, the CDR3 reads TGTGCCAGCAGTTACTCGGCGGGGGCCCCCTTCGGGGAGCTGTTTTTT. Translating gives CASSYSAGAPFGELFF.